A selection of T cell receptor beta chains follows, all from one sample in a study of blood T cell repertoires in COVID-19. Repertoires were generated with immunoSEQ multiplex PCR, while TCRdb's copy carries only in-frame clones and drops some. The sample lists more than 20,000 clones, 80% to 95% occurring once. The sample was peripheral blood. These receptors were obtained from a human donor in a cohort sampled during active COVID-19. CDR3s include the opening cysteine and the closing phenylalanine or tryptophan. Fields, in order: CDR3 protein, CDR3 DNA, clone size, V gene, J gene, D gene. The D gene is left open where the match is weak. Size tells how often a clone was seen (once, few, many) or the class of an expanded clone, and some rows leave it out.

CASSLAGPNTEAFF	TGCGCCAGCAGCTTGGCAGGGCCGAACACTGAAGCTTTCTTT	-	TRBV5-1	TRBJ1-1	-
CSVERGGTDTQYF	TGCAGCGTTGAACGTGGAGGCACAGATACGCAGTATTTT	-	TRBV29-1	TRBJ2-3	-
CASRPTGNTEAFF	TGTGCCAGCAGGCCTACAGGGAACACTGAAGCTTTCTTT	-	TRBV6-5	TRBJ1-1	-
CASSVGDRGYEQYF	TGTGCCAGTAGCGTGGGGGACAGGGGCTACGAGCAGTACTTC	once	TRBV19	TRBJ2-7	TRBD1
CASSPDSGTQFF	TGTGCCAGCTCACCCGATAGCGGGACACAGTTCTTC	-	TRBV18	TRBJ2-1	TRBD2
CASSGTGRVSEAFF	TGTGCCAGCAGCGGAACAGGGAGGGTCTCTGAAGCTTTCTTT	-	TRBV9	TRBJ1-1	-
CASSYSGQGHSEQYF	TGTGCCAGCAGTTACTCGGGACAGGGGCATAGCGAGCAGTACTTC	-	TRBV6-2/TRBV6-3	TRBJ2-7	TRBD1
CASSLVSGGLTDTQYF	TGTGCCAGCAGCTTAGTTAGCGGGGGCCTCACAGATACGCAGTATTTT	-	TRBV7-2	TRBJ2-3	TRBD2
CASSKGVGSGNTIYF	TGTGCCAGCAGCAAAGGGGTGGGCTCGGGAAACACCATATATTTT	-	TRBV7-8	TRBJ1-3	-
CASSADSEAFF	TGTGCCAGCAGCGCAGACTCTGAAGCTTTCTTT	-	TRBV7-2	TRBJ1-1	-
CASSQHRGSQETQYF	TGTGCCAGCAGCCAGCACAGGGGGAGCCAAGAGACCCAGTACTTC	-	TRBV5-4	TRBJ2-5	TRBD1
CASSVGQFNYGYTF	TGTGCCAGCAGCGTAGGACAGTTTAACTATGGCTACACCTTC	-	TRBV9	TRBJ1-2	-
CASSWTGGETQYF	TGCGCCAGCAGCTGGACAGGGGGCGAGACCCAGTACTTC	-	TRBV5-1	TRBJ2-5	TRBD1
CASSLELKNTGELFF	TGCGCCAGCAGCTTGGAGCTGAAGAACACCGGGGAGCTGTTTTTT	-	TRBV5-1	TRBJ2-2	-
CASRRGRNYGYTF	TGCGCCAGCAGACGAGGGAGGAACTATGGCTACACCTTC	-	TRBV23-1	TRBJ1-2	-
CASSLEPNAYNEQFF	TGTGCCAGCAGCTTAGAACCTAACGCCTACAATGAGCAGTTCTTC	large	TRBV11-3	TRBJ2-1	-
CASVGTTGGVTEAFF	TGTGCTAGTGTTGGGACTACAGGGGGCGTCACTGAAGCTTTCTTT	-	TRBV12-5	TRBJ1-1	TRBD1
CADTNGGNTNEKLFF	TGTGCCGATACAAACGGGGGGAACACTAATGAAAAACTGTTTTTT	-	TRBV6-8	TRBJ1-4	-